This TCR beta chain comes out of a study of regulatory T cells in long-lasting Graves disease. Whole-study findings and limits: Thyroid tissue was not studied; only peripheral blood was. Preferential use of TRBV28, TRBJ1-2 and TRBJ2-5 was seen in persistent disease.

CDR1 is DFQATT, CDR2 SNEGSKA, per germline (reference sequence). The CDR3 loop spans 15 amino acids. This clonotype was counted ten times or more. As yet, its antigen is unknown. The junction does not match germline at one end; this may be a read error. To make TCR beta libraries, researchers used iRepertoire HTBI primers and Arm-PCR of CDR3 regions. Original methodology: Across the samples, identification revealed 50 to 80 TRBV and 11 to 15 TRBJ segments. TCRdb fed the multiplex PCR reads into MiXCR, producing one record per CDR3 protein. TCRdb's processing, not the authors' own work, is the source of the V and J calls. The sample contains 350,000 to 500,000 distinct CDR3 sequences, around 20% of which appear only once. Time point denoted: persistent/refractory GD, antithyroid drugs over 5 years with positive TRAb. Following extraction of RNA from PBMCs, that RNA was used to make the TCR library.

The rearrangement uses TRBV20-1 and TRBJ1-6; D unclear. Sequenced material: peripheral blood mononuclear cells (PBMCs), taken when the disease was refractory, from a patient treated with antithyroid drugs. The receptor was derived from a female donor with Graves disease. CDR3 residues: CSARDPASYNSPLHF. CDR3 bases: TGCAGTGCCAGAGACCCAGCCTCCTATAATTCACCCCTCCACTTT.